This T cell receptor (beta chain) was identified during a study of cytomegalovirus exposure and HLA in healthy donors. On the study more broadly: Early on, a data release was issued that held 80 million or so unique TCRs from HLA-typed donors.

CDR1 SGHRS and CDR2 YFSETQ come from the germline V gene. V was clipped by 2 bases and J by 4 bases, with 12 bases between them. The CDR3 extends over 14 amino acids. PCR employed 60 Vbeta and 13 Jbeta primers. Profiled with immunoSEQ multiplex PCR; TCRdb holds only in-frame clones, not every one. The repertoire includes about 99,000 clones, 76% of them detected once, and 9% to 12% sits in the top ten. This chain joins TRBV5-1 and TRBJ1-2; perhaps TRBD1 as D (6 bases). Input material: PBMCs. This TCR came from a woman between 18 and 29 years old in good health and CMV-seropositive. In DNA, the CDR3 is TGCGCCAGCAGCTTAGACAGGTCCTCCTATGGCTACACCTTC. It yields the protein CASSLDRSSYGYTF. Based on the CDR3 plus reference TRBV5-1 and TRBJ1-2, the full variable domain is KAGVTQTPRYLIKTRGQQVTLSCSPISGHRSVSWYQQTPGQGLQFLFEYFSETQRNKGNFPGRFSGRQFSNSRSEMNVSTLELGDSALYLCASSLDRSSYGYTFGSGTRLTVV.